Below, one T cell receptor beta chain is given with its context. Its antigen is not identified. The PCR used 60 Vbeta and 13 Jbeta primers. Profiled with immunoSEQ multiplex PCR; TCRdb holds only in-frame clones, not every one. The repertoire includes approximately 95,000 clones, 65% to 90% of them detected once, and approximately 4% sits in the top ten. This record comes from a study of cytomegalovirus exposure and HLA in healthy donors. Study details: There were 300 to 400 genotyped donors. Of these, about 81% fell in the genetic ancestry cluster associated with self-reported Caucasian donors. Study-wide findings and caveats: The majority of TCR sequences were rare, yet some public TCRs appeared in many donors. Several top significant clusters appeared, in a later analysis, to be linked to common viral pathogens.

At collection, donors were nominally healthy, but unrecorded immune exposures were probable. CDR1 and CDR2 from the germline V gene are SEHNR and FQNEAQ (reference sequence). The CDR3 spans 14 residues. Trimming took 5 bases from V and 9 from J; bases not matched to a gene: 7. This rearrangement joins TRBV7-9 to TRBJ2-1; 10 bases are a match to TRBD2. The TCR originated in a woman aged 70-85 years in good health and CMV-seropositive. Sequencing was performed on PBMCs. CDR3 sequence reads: CASSRTGTSVEQFF. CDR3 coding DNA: TGTGCCAGCAGCAGAACCGGGACTAGCGTTGAGCAGTTCTTC.